The next 6 T cell receptor beta chains were all read from a single sample in a study of control samples from healthy donors and cancer patients. The assay was immunoSEQ multiplex PCR, and TCRdb's table has in-frame clones only and misses some. The table records around 100,000 clones, roughly nine tenths of them present only once. The sample comprised blood. The receptors were gathered from a young woman in good health.

The chain has TRBV11-1 and TRBJ1-2; 7 nucleotides agree with TRBD1. The germline V gene has CDR1 SGHAT and CDR2 FQDESV (reference sequence). The CDR3 runs 15 residues. Germline trimming cut 5 bases from V and 3 bases from J; bases unmatched to any gene: 9. DNA of the CDR3: TGTGCCAGCAGCCACTTCGGACAGGCGGACTATGGCTACACCTTC. This sequence encodes CASSHFGQADYGYTF.

The rearrangement joins TRBV4-1 to TRBJ1-1, with D possibly being TRBD1 (6 bases). The germline CDR1 and CDR2 sequences are MGHRA and YSYEKL. This CDR3 spans 15 amino acids. V was shortened by 3 bases and J by 1 base, with 12 bases between the two germline ends. CDR3 protein: CASSQRQAGNTEAFF. The DNA of the CDR3 is TGCGCCAGCAGCCAGCGACAGGCGGGGAACACTGAAGCTTTCTTT.

V usage is TRBV27 and J usage is TRBJ2-5; D uncertain. The V end lost 6 bases, the J end lost 2 bases, and 19 bases lay between the germline ends. The germline V gene has CDR1 MNHEY and CDR2 SMNVEV (reference sequence). This CDR3 contains 16 residues. The CDR3 bases are TGTGCCAGCAGCCCCACCTTTCCCGGTAAACAAGAGACCCAGTACTTC. It specifies CASSPTFPGKQETQYF.

The V call is TRBV3-1 (or the pseudogene TRBV3-2), the J call TRBJ1-2; no clear D gene. The CDR3 sequence is 15 residues long. Germline V gene data show CDR1 as LGHDT and CDR2 as YNNKEL (reference sequence). Between the trimmed V and J ends, which lost 4 bases and 2 bases, there was a span of 14 bases. The CDR3 is CASSPTLAENYGYTF. The CDR3 region has the DNA TGTGCCAGCAGCCCCACCCTCGCGGAGAACTATGGCTACACCTTC.

V usage is TRBV4-1 and J usage is TRBJ2-1; D is perhaps TRBD2 (7 bases). CDR1 is MGHRA and CDR2 is YSYEKL in the germline V gene. This CDR3 has 16 residues. The V end was cut by 2 bases, the J end by 7 bases, with 18 bases between. The CDR3 loop is CASSQYEGGRLNEQFF. CDR3 bases: TGCGCCAGCAGCCAATACGAGGGGGGGCGATTGAATGAGCAGTTCTTC.

The V gene is TRBV2, the J gene TRBJ2-7; D could derive from TRBD1 or TRBD2 (5 bases each). V shed 6 bases and J shed 3 bases, with 18 bases lying between them. The CDR3 runs 15 residues. Per the germline V gene, CDR1 is SNHLY and CDR2 is FYNNEI. The CDR3 sequence is CASSLRGTLLYEQYF. The CDR3 bases are TGTGCCAGCAGCCTTAGAGGGACCCTCCTCTACGAGCAGTACTTC.